Listed below are T cell receptor beta chains from one sample, sequenced in a study of OX40 agonist ivuxolimab in advanced cancers. Here immunoSEQ multiplex PCR was the method, and the copy in TCRdb shows in-frame clones only, minus some. Of some 80,000 clones listed, about 84% are singletons. Material: CD4+ or CD8+ T cells sorted from blood, obtained in a trial of the OX40 agonist ivuxolimab. These receptors came from an adult with an advanced solid tumor such as melanoma, head and neck, liver or kidney cancer. Both conserved end residues are part of each CDR3. The D gene is left open where the match is weak. Not all rows give a size; the values are once, few, many and, for expanded clones, a class.

CASSLGQSGNIQYF TGCGCCAGCAGCTTGGGGCAGTCTGGGAACATTCAGTACTTC TRBV5-1 few . TRBJ2-4
CASGPLRGSEQFF TGTGCTAGTGGTCCTTTACGGGGGAGTGAGCAGTTCTTC TRBV12-5 . . TRBJ2-1
CASSKECKRGGPETQYF TGTGCCAGCAGCAAAGAGTGTAAGCGGGGGGGCCCAGAGACCCAGTACTTC TRBV21-1 . . TRBJ2-5
CASRQDRRNTEAFF TGTGCCAGCAGACAAGACAGGCGGAACACTGAAGCTTTCTTT TRBV19 . . TRBJ1-1
CASSEDSFGSYEQYF TGTGCCAGCAGCGAAGACAGTTTCGGCTCCTACGAGCAGTACTTC TRBV6-1 . . TRBJ2-7
CASSLESSATYNEQFF TGCGCCAGCAGCTTGGAGAGTAGCGCAACCTACAATGAGCAGTTCTTC TRBV5-1 . . TRBJ2-1
CASSLVGNEKLFF TGTGCCAGCAGCTTGGTGGGAAACGAAAAACTGTTTTTT TRBV7-9 . . TRBJ1-4
CAWSPGTVYEQYF TGTGCCTGGAGTCCCGGGACGGTTTACGAGCAGTACTTC TRBV30 . . TRBJ2-7
CASSLASGDRGHTEAFF TGTGCCAGCAGCTTGGCCTCGGGGGACAGGGGGCACACTGAAGCTTTCTTT TRBV5-6 . TRBD1 TRBJ1-1
CASSFPTGWNGYTF TGTGCCAGCAGCTTCCCCACAGGGTGGAATGGCTACACCTTC TRBV5-8 few . TRBJ1-2
CASSYQGSAAPEQYF TGTGCCAGCAGTTACCAAGGGTCAGCAGCACCTGAGCAGTACTTC TRBV6-5 once . TRBJ2-7
CASSTQGNQPQHF TGTGCCAGTAGTACCCAGGGGAATCAGCCCCAGCATTTT TRBV19 . . TRBJ1-5
CASSHPNSLKEQFF TGTGCCAGCAGCCACCCGAACAGCTTGAAAGAGCAGTTCTTC TRBV4-2 . . TRBJ2-1
CASSPPGKATHFGELFF TGTGCCAGCTCACCACCGGGGAAGGCGACCCACTTCGGGGAGCTGTTTTTT TRBV18 . . TRBJ2-2
CAWNFPGQGNAFF TGTGCCTGGAACTTCCCGGGACAGGGAAATGCTTTCTTT TRBV30 . TRBD1 TRBJ1-1
CACGGGNNQPQHF TGTGCCTGCGGGGGAGGGAACAATCAGCCCCAGCATTTT TRBV6-5 . . TRBJ1-5
CASSQLAGGNNEQFF TGTGCCAGCAGCCAGCTAGCGGGGGGGAACAATGAGCAGTTCTTC TRBV4-2 . TRBD2 TRBJ2-1
CASRVGGMNTEAFF TGTGCCAGCAGGGTTGGGGGAATGAACACTGAAGCTTTCTTT TRBV2 . . TRBJ1-1
CASSSRPMGTYNEQFF TGTGCCAGCAGCTCCCGGCCGATGGGGACCTACAATGAGCAGTTCTTC TRBV7-8 . . TRBJ2-1
CASSYRGAGTDTQYF TGTGCCAGCAGTTACCGTGGGGCGGGCACAGATACGCAGTATTTT TRBV6-5 few . TRBJ2-3
CASSGGFSYNEQFF TGTGCCAGCAGTGGAGGATTCTCCTACAATGAGCAGTTCTTC TRBV6-1 . . TRBJ2-1
CASKLGNEQFF TGTGCCAGCAAACTGGGAAATGAGCAGTTCTTC TRBV27 . . TRBJ2-1
CASSYSIGTDTQYF TGTGCCAGCAGTTACTCGATAGGCACAGATACGCAGTATTTT TRBV6-5 . . TRBJ2-3
CASSAGQGAANEKLFF TGTGCCAGCAGCGCTGGACAGGGGGCAGCTAATGAAAAACTGTTTTTT TRBV11-2 . TRBD1 TRBJ1-4
CASSDGTSGYNEQFF TGCGCCAGCAGCGACGGGACTAGCGGATACAATGAGCAGTTCTTC TRBV5-1 . TRBD2 TRBJ2-1
CASSSGTGHDQPQHF TGTGCCAGCAGTTCCGGGACAGGGCACGATCAGCCCCAGCATTTT TRBV6-1 . TRBD1 TRBJ1-5
CASSADRQETQYF TGTGCCAGCAGTGCCGACAGGCAAGAGACCCAGTACTTC TRBV6-5 . . TRBJ2-5
CAWRGPNEQFF TGTGCCTGGAGAGGCCCCAATGAGCAGTTCTTC TRBV30 . . TRBJ2-1
CASSTPIGTEAGELFF TGTGCCAGTAGTACCCCAATAGGGACAGAGGCCGGGGAGCTGTTTTTT TRBV19 . TRBD1 TRBJ2-2
CASSLDRADTQYF TGCGCCAGCAGCTTGGACAGGGCAGATACGCAGTATTTT TRBV5-1 . . TRBJ2-3
CAWSVLGGGADTQYF TGTGCCTGGAGTGTACTGGGGGGCGGGGCAGATACGCAGTATTTT TRBV30 once . TRBJ2-3
CSVGSWPSAGYTF TGCAGCGTTGGGAGCTGGCCTTCGGCTGGCTACACCTTC TRBV29-1 . . TRBJ1-2
CSASSSEAFF TGCAGTGCTAGCTCTTCTGAAGCTTTCTTT TRBV20-1 once . TRBJ1-1
CASSLSGRTDTQYF TGTGCCAGCAGTTTATCAGGGCGCACAGATACGCAGTATTTT TRBV27 . . TRBJ2-3
CASTLGTSGTGELFF TGTGCCAGCACCCTGGGGACGTCGGGGACCGGGGAGCTGTTTTTT TRBV6-5 . . TRBJ2-2
CATAELGGRRNEQYF TGTGCCACCGCGGAGCTAGGAGGACGACGTAACGAGCAGTACTTC TRBV6-7 many . TRBJ2-7
CAWTGHQNTEAFF TGTGCCTGGACGGGACATCAGAACACTGAAGCTTTCTTT TRBV30 few . TRBJ1-1
CASSYGGLNTGELFF TGCGCCAGCAGCTATGGGGGCCTGAACACCGGGGAGCTGTTTTTT TRBV4-1 . . TRBJ2-2
CASSVRTGYEQYF TGCGCCAGCAGCGTTCGGACAGGATACGAGCAGTACTTC TRBV4-1 . TRBD1 TRBJ2-7
CASSLDFLNTIYF TGTGCCAGCAGCTTAGATTTCCTTAACACCATATATTTT TRBV7-2 . . TRBJ1-3
CSVAPGGANEKLFF TGCAGCGTTGCCCCCGGGGGCGCTAATGAAAAACTGTTTTTT TRBV29-1 . . TRBJ1-4
CASSPRQGANSPLHF TGTGCCAGCAGCCCCCGACAGGGGGCAAATTCACCCCTCCACTTT TRBV11-3 . TRBD1 TRBJ1-6
CASSFKTGGTEAFF TGCGCCAGCAGCTTCAAGACAGGGGGCACTGAAGCTTTCTTT TRBV5-1 . TRBD1 TRBJ1-1
CASSRGGGQEKLFF TGTGCCAGCAGCCGAGGGGGCGGTCAGGAAAAACTGTTTTTT TRBV7-9 . TRBD1 TRBJ1-4
CASSSVMNTEAFF TGTGCCAGCAGTAGTGTTATGAACACTGAAGCTTTCTTT TRBV6-6 . . TRBJ1-1
CASSLDRAGYTF TGTGCCAGCAGCTTAGACAGGGCGGGCTACACCTTC TRBV7-2 . . TRBJ1-2
CASSLDGEGSSGNTIYF TGTGCCAGCAGCTTAGATGGAGAGGGGAGCTCTGGAAACACCATATATTTT TRBV11-3 medium-sized . TRBJ1-3
CASSMGLNTGELFF TGTGCCAGTAGTATGGGCCTGAACACCGGGGAGCTGTTTTTT TRBV19 . . TRBJ2-2
CASSYSWTGDGEQYF TGTGCCAGCAGTTACTCGTGGACAGGGGACGGCGAGCAGTACTTC TRBV6-6 once TRBD1 TRBJ2-7